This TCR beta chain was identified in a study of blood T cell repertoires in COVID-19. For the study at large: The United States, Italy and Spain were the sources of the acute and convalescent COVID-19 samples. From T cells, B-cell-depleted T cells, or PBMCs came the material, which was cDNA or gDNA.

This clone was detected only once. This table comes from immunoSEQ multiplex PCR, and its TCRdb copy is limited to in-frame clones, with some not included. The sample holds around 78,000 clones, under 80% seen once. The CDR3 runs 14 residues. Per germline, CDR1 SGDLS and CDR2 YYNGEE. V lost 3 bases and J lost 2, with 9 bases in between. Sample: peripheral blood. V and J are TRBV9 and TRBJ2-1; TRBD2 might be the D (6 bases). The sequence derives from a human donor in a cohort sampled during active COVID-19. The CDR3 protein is CASSGDLTYNEQFF. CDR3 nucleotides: TGTGCCAGCAGCGGGGACTTAACCTACAATGAGCAGTTCTTC.